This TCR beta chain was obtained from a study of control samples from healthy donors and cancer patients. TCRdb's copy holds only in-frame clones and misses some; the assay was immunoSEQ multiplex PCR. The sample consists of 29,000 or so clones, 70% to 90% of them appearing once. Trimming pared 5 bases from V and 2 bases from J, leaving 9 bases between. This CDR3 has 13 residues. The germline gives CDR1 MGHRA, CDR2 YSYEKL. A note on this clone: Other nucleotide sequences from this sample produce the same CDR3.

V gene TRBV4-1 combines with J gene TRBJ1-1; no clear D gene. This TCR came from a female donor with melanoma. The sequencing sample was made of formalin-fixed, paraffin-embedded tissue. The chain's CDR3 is CASSDSVNTEAFF. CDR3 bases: TGCGCCAGCAGCGACTCAGTCAACACTGAAGCTTTCTTT.